This entry describes one T cell receptor (beta chain). What it recognizes is unknown. This record belongs to a study of Ad26.COV2.S vaccination and SARS-CoV-2 variants. Study-level points and caveats: Vaccine and placebo recipients had comparable breadth of non-spike TCRs. The placebo group had lower spike-specific TCR breadth than the vaccine recipients did.

Some clones are missing from TCRdb's copy, which holds only in-frame ones; the method was immunoSEQ multiplex PCR. The sample includes 300,000 to 450,000 clones, about 90% seen only once; the top ten take about 3.8%. This CDR3 region has 14 residues. V lost 9 bases to trimming and J lost 12 bases; unmatched junction nucleotides: 19. Germline V lookup: CDR1 SNHLY, CDR2 FYNNEI. The chain couples TRBV2 to TRBJ1-2, with 7 bases aligning to TRBD1. This clonotype was obtained from a human donor who had recovered from COVID-19. The sample consisted of peripheral blood, taken after recovery from COVID-19. CDR3 DNA sequence: TGTGCCAGTAAAGGGACGGACCCACAGGGGATAAACACCTTC. Translation gives CASKGTDPQGINTF.